A selection of T cell receptor beta chains follows, all from one sample in a study of Graves' ophthalmopathy and Graves' hyperthyroidism. TCRdb used MiXCR to reprocess the multiplex PCR reads, holding one entry per CDR3 protein. The repertoire holds about 620,000 distinct CDR3 sequences, with 22% as singletons. The material sequenced was peripheral blood. These receptors were collected from a woman under 30 with stable Graves' hyperthyroidism. Some clones in this sample may be carry-over from other donors' samples. The CDR3 runs from the conserved cysteine through the conserved F or W. The order of the fields is D gene, V gene, J gene, clone size, CDR3 protein, CDR3 DNA. The D gene is left open where the match is weak. Clone size is not always given. Where it is, it says once, few, many or a class for expanded clones.

-	TRBV10-3	TRBJ1-2	many	CAISGGGEYGYTF	TGTGCCATCAGTGGTGGGGGGGAATATGGCTACACCTTC
-	TRBV5-1	TRBJ1-2	many	CASRVGTANYGYTF	TGCGCCAGCAGGGTGGGAACAGCTAACTATGGCTACACCTTC
TRBD1	TRBV7-9	TRBJ2-5	-	CASSLAGNRGETQYF	TGTGCCAGCAGCTTAGCGGGCAACAGGGGAGAGACCCAGTACTTC
TRBD1	TRBV28	TRBJ1-1	many	CASSLRQGLGTEAFF	TGTGCCAGCAGTTTACGACAGGGCTTGGGCACTGAAGCTTTCTTT
TRBD1	TRBV6-1	TRBJ2-5	-	CASSRGQGMAQETQYF	TGTGCCAGCAGTCGAGGACAGGGGATGGCCCAAGAGACCCAGTACTTC
-	TRBV10-3	TRBJ1-5	many	CAISESGDGQGQPQHF	TGTGCCATCAGTGAGTCAGGGGACGGGCAGGGACAGCCCCAGCATTTT
TRBD1	TRBV20-1	TRBJ1-2	many	CSATDRGVGYTF	TGCAGTGCTACAGACAGGGGAGTTGGCTACACCTTC
-	TRBV20-1	TRBJ1-5	few	CSAQISNQPQHF	TGCAGTGCGCAAATTAGCAATCAGCCCCAGCATTTT
-	TRBV5-1	TRBJ2-7	many	CASSLDLSGTYEQYF	TGCGCCAGCAGCTTGGATCTTAGCGGTACCTACGAGCAGTACTTC
-	TRBV20-1	TRBJ1-5	many	CSARNGRNQPQHF	TGCAGTGCTAGAAACGGGCGCAATCAGCCCCAGCATTTT
-	TRBV12-3/TRBV12-4	TRBJ2-7	-	CASSPPERLYEQYF	TGTGCCAGCAGTCCCCCGGAAAGGCTCTACGAGCAGTACTTC
TRBD2	TRBV20-1	TRBJ2-7	many	CSAKVGTSGHSYEQYF	TGCAGTGCAAAAGTCGGGACTAGCGGCCACTCCTACGAGCAGTACTTC
-	TRBV6-2/TRBV6-3	TRBJ1-1	many	CASSYGSMNTEAFF	TGTGCCAGCAGTTACGGTAGCATGAACACTGAAGCTTTCTTT
TRBD1	TRBV3-1	TRBJ2-7	few	CASSQDRTGDYEQYF	TGTGCCAGCAGCCAAGACAGGACAGGGGATTACGAGCAGTACTTC
-	TRBV6-1	TRBJ1-6	-	CASSETFMTSYNSPLHF	TGTGCCAGCAGTGAAACGTTCATGACATCCTATAATTCACCCCTCCACTTT
-	TRBV11-3	TRBJ2-7	many	CASSLVLRGNKAYEQYF	TGTGCCAGCAGCTTAGTACTGCGGGGAAATAAAGCCTACGAGCAGTACTTC
-	TRBV5-4	TRBJ1-3	-	CASSLFSRSLAGNTIYF	TGTGCCAGCAGCTTGTTTTCGCGGTCGTTAGCTGGAAACACCATATATTTT
-	TRBV28	TRBJ2-4	many	CASSTSGLLAKNIQYF	-
-	TRBV18	TRBJ1-6	many	CASSPAPPNSPLHF	TGTGCCAGCTCACCAGCGCCTCCTAATTCACCCCTCCACTTT
-	TRBV9	TRBJ2-5	many	CASSPRGHIKETQYF	TGTGCCAGCAGCCCCCGTGGACATATTAAAGAGACCCAGTACTTC
TRBD1	TRBV6-1	TRBJ1-2	many	CASSEHLAGGHYGYTF	TGTGCCAGCAGTGAACACTTGGCAGGGGGCCACTATGGCTACACCTTC
-	TRBV6-2/TRBV6-3	TRBJ1-5	many	CASRDSFNQPQHF	TGTGCCAGCAGAGACAGTTTCAATCAGCCCCAGCATTTT
TRBD2	TRBV15	TRBJ2-4	many	CATSRAGGTKNIQYF	TGTGCCACCAGCAGAGCGGGGGGGACCAAAAACATTCAGTACTTC
-	TRBV12-3/TRBV12-4	TRBJ2-2	many	CVSWGSDTGELFF	TGTGTCTCATGGGGGTCCGACACCGGGGAGCTGTTTTTT
TRBD1	TRBV6-1	TRBJ2-7	-	CASRARDSGLVGEQYF	TGTGCCAGCAGGGCCCGGGACAGTGGATTAGTAGGCGAGCAGTACTTC
TRBD1	TRBV4-1	TRBJ1-2	few	CASSPPLLTGGRLGYTF	TGCGCCAGCAGCCCTCCCCTTTTGACAGGGGGTCGTCTGGGCTACACCTTC
-	TRBV20-1	TRBJ1-2	-	CSARNEKLTSGYTF	TGCAGTGCTAGAAATGAGAAGCTAACGTCTGGCTACACCTTC
TRBD1	TRBV12-3/TRBV12-4	TRBJ2-5	many	CASRPGQQETQYF	TGTGCCAGCAGGCCGGGACAGCAAGAGACCCAGTACTTC
TRBD1	TRBV11-2	TRBJ2-5	few	CASSTKWTGGWETQYF	TGTGCCAGCAGCACAAAATGGACAGGGGGCTGGGAGACCCAGTACTTC
-	TRBV28	TRBJ1-1	-	CASSSRWGMGTEAFF	TGTGCCAGCAGTTCAAGATGGGGGATGGGCACTGAAGCTTTCTTT
-	TRBV11-1	TRBJ1-1	-	CASSSKGQPFYTEAFF	TGTGCCAGCAGCTCGAAAGGACAGCCTTTTTACACTGAAGCTTTCTTT
-	TRBV20-1	TRBJ2-2	-	CSAARDQHTGELFF	TGCAGTGCTGCACGGGACCAACACACCGGGGAGCTGTTTTTT
-	TRBV27	TRBJ1-2	-	CASSHQTADTYGYTF	TGTGCCAGCAGCCATCAAACGGCCGATACCTATGGCTACACCTTC
-	TRBV7-2	TRBJ2-5	-	CASSKNGHQETQYF	TGTGCCAGCAGCAAAAATGGGCACCAAGAGACCCAGTACTTC
TRBD2	TRBV28	TRBJ2-5	-	CASRVTGLAGAETQYF	TGTGCCAGCAGGGTGACAGGACTAGCGGGAGCGGAGACCCAGTACTTC
TRBD1	TRBV20-1	TRBJ1-5	many	CSAGTGWNQPQHF	TGCAGTGCCGGGACAGGGTGGAATCAGCCCCAGCATTTT
TRBD1	TRBV12-3/TRBV12-4	TRBJ1-5	many	CASSTTGLGDQPQHF	TGTGCCAGCAGCACGACAGGGCTAGGAGATCAGCCCCAGCATTTT
TRBD2	TRBV5-1	TRBJ2-7	many	CASSTGLAQPYEQYF	TGCGCCAGCAGCACAGGACTAGCCCAACCCTACGAGCAGTACTTC
TRBD2	TRBV20-1	TRBJ2-5	-	CSARARERGTLQETQYF	TGCAGTGCTAGAGCTCGGGAGCGGGGGACATTACAAGAGACCCAGTACTTC
-	TRBV7-2	TRBJ1-6	-	CASSTRIAFNSPLHF	TGTGCCAGCAGCACCCGGATAGCATTTAATTCACCCCTCCACTTT
TRBD1	TRBV12-3/TRBV12-4	TRBJ2-7	-	CASRATGGGEQYF	TGTGCCAGCAGAGCAACAGGGGGCGGCGAGCAGTACTTC
TRBD1	TRBV10-1	TRBJ1-6	-	CASSEKLDRGNNSPLHF	TGCGCCAGCAGTGAAAAATTGGACAGGGGCAATAATTCACCCCTCCACTTT
-	TRBV30	TRBJ2-7	few	CAWSWGASNEQYF	TGTGCCTGGAGTTGGGGGGCGTCTAACGAGCAGTACTTC
-	TRBV6-1	TRBJ1-2	many	CASRSGLANYGYTF	TGTGCCAGCAGATCGGGGCTGGCTAACTATGGCTACACCTTC